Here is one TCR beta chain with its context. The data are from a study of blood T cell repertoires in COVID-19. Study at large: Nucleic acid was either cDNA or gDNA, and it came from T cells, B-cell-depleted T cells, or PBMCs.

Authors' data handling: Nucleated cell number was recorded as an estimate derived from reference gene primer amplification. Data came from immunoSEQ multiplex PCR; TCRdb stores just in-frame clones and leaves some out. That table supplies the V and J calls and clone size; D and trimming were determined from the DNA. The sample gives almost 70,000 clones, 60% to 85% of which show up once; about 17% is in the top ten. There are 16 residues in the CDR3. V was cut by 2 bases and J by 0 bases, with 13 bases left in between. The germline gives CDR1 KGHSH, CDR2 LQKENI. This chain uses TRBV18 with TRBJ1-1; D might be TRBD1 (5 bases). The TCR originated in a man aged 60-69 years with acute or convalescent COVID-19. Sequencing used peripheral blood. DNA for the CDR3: TGTGCCAGCTCACCAAGCACAGGTACTCTGAACACTGAAGCTTTCTTT. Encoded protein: CASSPSTGTLNTEAFF.